Listed below are T cell receptor beta chains from one sample, sequenced in a study of beta chain features in type 1 diabetes. Sequencing used immunoSEQ multiplex PCR; TCRdb keeps in-frame clones, though not all of them. Of about 140,000 clones in the sample, 9% to 10% were seen once. Sample: central memory CD4+ T cells from blood. The receptors shown here come from a woman between 35 and 50 years old in good health. Both conserved end residues are part of each CDR3. The order of the fields is J gene, clone size, V gene, D gene, CDR3 protein, CDR3 DNA. The D gene is left open where the match is weak. Some rows have no size entry. The others give once, few or many, or a class for an expanded clone.

>TRBJ1-5|.|TRBV6-5|.
CASSFEGWDQPQHF
TGTGCCAGCAGTTTTGAGGGATGGGATCAGCCCCAGCATTTT
>TRBJ2-6|few|TRBV19|.
CASRTGANVLTF
TGTGCCAGCAGGACAGGGGCCAACGTCCTGACTTTC
>TRBJ2-3|.|TRBV5-1|TRBD2
CASSRQTSGGAVDTQYF
TGCGCCAGCAGCCGACAGACTAGCGGGGGGGCGGTAGATACGCAGTATTTT
>TRBJ1-6|few|TRBV27|.
CASSPHDSGESPLHF
TGTGCCAGCAGTCCGCACGACTCTGGAGAGTCACCCCTCCACTTT
>TRBJ2-7|few|TRBV4-1|.
CASSHVTGTYEQYF
TGCGCCAGCAGCCATGTTACAGGTACCTACGAGCAGTACTTC
>TRBJ1-4|many|TRBV29-1|.
CSASTGQRKKLFF
TGCAGCGCATCCACGGGACAACGCAAAAAACTGTTTTTT
>TRBJ2-1|few|TRBV4-1|TRBD2
CASSQAGLAGSNEQFF
TGCGCCAGCAGCCAAGCGGGACTAGCGGGGAGCAATGAGCAGTTCTTC
>TRBJ1-5|.|TRBV5-1|.
CASSLSGMTNQPQHF
TGCGCCAGCAGCTTGTCAGGGATGACCAATCAGCCCCAGCATTTT
>TRBJ2-2|many|TRBV5-4|TRBD2
CASRQRGGTGELFF
TGTGCCAGCAGACAGCGGGGGGGGACCGGGGAGCTGTTTTTT
>TRBJ1-2|few|TRBV19|TRBD1
CASSGQGGRDYTF
TGTGCCAGTAGCGGACAGGGCGGTCGGGACTACACCTTC
>TRBJ1-2|many|TRBV4-1|.
CASSQGEQANYGYTF
TGCGCCAGCAGCCAAGGAGAACAGGCTAACTATGGCTACACCTTC
>TRBJ2-5|few|TRBV7-8|TRBD2
CASSQFTSGGRQETQYF
TGTGCCAGCAGCCAATTCACTAGCGGGGGGAGGCAAGAGACCCAGTACTTC
>TRBJ1-6|few|TRBV20-1|.
CSGRVTSPLHF
TGCAGTGGCAGGGTCACTTCACCCCTCCACTTT
>TRBJ2-5|.|TRBV6-5|TRBD1
CASRETGKETQYF
TGTGCCAGCAGAGAGACAGGGAAAGAGACCCAGTACTTC
>TRBJ1-3|.|TRBV6-1|.
CASSEGRGNTIYF
TGTGCCAGCAGTGAAGGCAGGGGAAACACCATATATTTT
>TRBJ2-3|few|TRBV19|TRBD2
CASSTPTSGADTQYF
TGTGCCAGTAGTACCCCGACTAGCGGGGCAGATACGCAGTATTTT
>TRBJ2-3|.|TRBV7-2|.
CASSLLASGTDTQYF
TGTGCCAGCAGCTTATTGGCTAGCGGCACAGATACGCAGTATTTT
>TRBJ2-5|.|TRBV9|.
CASSSGLSDQETQYF
TGTGCCAGCAGCTCCGGACTATCGGACCAAGAGACCCAGTACTTC
>TRBJ2-7|.|TRBV29-1|.
CSAEGYRRGEQYF
TGCAGCGCTGAAGGTTACCGCCGGGGGGAGCAGTACTTC
>TRBJ2-5|.|TRBV5-4|.
CASSLESGRVETQYF
TGTGCCAGCAGCTTGGAGTCGGGCAGGGTAGAGACCCAGTACTTC
>TRBJ2-7|many|TRBV29-1|.
CSVISDEQYF
TGCAGCGTTATCTCCGACGAGCAGTACTTC
>TRBJ1-4|.|TRBV6-1|TRBD1
CASRDDRVYEKLFF
TGTGCCAGCAGGGACGACAGGGTATACGAAAAACTGTTTTTT
>TRBJ2-5|.|TRBV30|TRBD2
CAWRGRLAGGGTQYF
TGTGCCTGGAGGGGACGGCTAGCGGGGGGTGGGACCCAGTACTTC
>TRBJ2-6|few|TRBV5-4|.
CASSSPPTPGANVLTF
TGTGCCAGCAGCTCCCCACCTACCCCCGGGGCCAACGTCCTGACTTTC
>TRBJ1-2|few|TRBV15|TRBD1
CATSRRTGGDRGYTF
TGTGCCACCAGCCGCAGGACAGGGGGCGATCGGGGCTACACCTTC
>TRBJ2-1|few|TRBV5-1|TRBD1
CASSPSRGREQFF
TGCGCCAGCAGCCCCAGCAGGGGGCGTGAGCAGTTCTTC
>TRBJ1-1|few|TRBV7-2|.
CASSLGPSVSEAFF
TGTGCCAGCAGCTTAGGTCCATCTGTGAGTGAGGCTTTCTTT
>TRBJ2-3|once|TRBV9|TRBD2
CASSVGTSGGISTDTQYF
TGTGCCAGCAGCGTAGGGACTAGCGGGGGCATTAGCACAGATACGCAGTATTTT
>TRBJ2-7|few|TRBV5-6|.
CASSLAKPYEQYF
TGTGCCAGCAGCTTGGCGAAGCCCTACGAGCAGTACTTC
>TRBJ1-1|.|TRBV18|.
CASSPPSTGLGTEAFF
TGTGCCAGCTCACCACCGAGTACAGGGTTGGGCACTGAAGCTTTCTTT
>TRBJ2-3|many|TRBV2|.
CASSEVGGTDTQYF
TGTGCCAGCAGTGAAGTCGGGGGCACAGATACGCAGTATTTT
>TRBJ2-5|many|TRBV15|TRBD1
CATSKTGMEWETQYF
TGTGCCACCAGCAAGACAGGGATGGAGTGGGAGACCCAGTACTTC
>TRBJ2-1|few|TRBV29-1|TRBD2
CSALTSGGYNEQFF
TGCAGCGCCTTGACTAGCGGGGGCTACAATGAGCAGTTCTTC
>TRBJ1-6|few|TRBV6-5|.
CASSTPRASPLHF
TGTGCCAGCAGTACCCCCAGGGCTTCACCCCTCCACTTT
>TRBJ1-1|few|TRBV28|.
CASRLTGAGYTEAFF
TGTGCCAGCAGACTAACCGGGGCGGGGTACACTGAAGCTTTCTTT
>TRBJ2-7|many|TRBV6-5|.
CASSPWTGTYEQYF
TGTGCCAGCAGCCCCTGGACGGGAACCTACGAGCAGTACTTC
>TRBJ1-1|few|TRBV2|TRBD1
CASSATGVTEAFF
TGTGCCAGCAGTGCTACAGGGGTTACTGAAGCTTTCTTT
>TRBJ2-7|.|TRBV28|TRBD2
CASRAGGSYEQYF
TGTGCCAGCAGAGCGGGGGGGTCCTACGAGCAGTACTTC
>TRBJ2-3|.|TRBV5-1|TRBD2
CASSLVRDYYTDTQYF
TGCGCCAGCAGCTTGGTACGGGACTATTACACAGATACGCAGTATTTT
>TRBJ1-2|few|TRBV2|TRBD1
CASSELIGQGPNYGYTF
TGTGCCAGCAGTGAATTAATTGGACAGGGGCCTAACTATGGCTACACCTTC
>TRBJ2-5|.|TRBV7-9|TRBD2
CASSLVAGGETQYF
TGTGCCAGCAGCTTAGTAGCGGGGGGAGAGACCCAGTACTTC
>TRBJ2-7|.|TRBV7-9|.
CASSSQGDYEQYF
TGTGCCAGCAGTTCCCAGGGCGACTACGAGCAGTACTTC
>TRBJ1-5|few|TRBV27|TRBD1
CATRTGGGGQPQHF
TGTGCCACAAGAACAGGGGGCGGGGGTCAGCCCCAGCATTTT
>TRBJ1-2|few|TRBV2|TRBD1
CASSRQGADGYTF
TGTGCCAGCAGTCGACAGGGGGCGGATGGCTACACCTTC
>TRBJ1-2|.|TRBV6-1|.
CASSQGAGSRTANYGYTF
TGTGCCAGCAGTCAAGGGGCTGGCAGCAGAACCGCTAACTATGGCTACACCTTC
>TRBJ2-7|few|TRBV29-1|TRBD1
CSGEGASKEQYF
TGCAGCGGAGAGGGGGCGTCTAAGGAGCAGTACTTC
>TRBJ2-6|many|TRBV27|.
CASRGSGANVLTF
TGTGCCAGTCGGGGCTCTGGGGCCAACGTCCTGACTTTC
>TRBJ2-3|many|TRBV4-1|TRBD2
CASSQGLAASFTDTQYF
TGCGCCAGCAGCCAGGGACTAGCGGCCTCATTCACAGATACGCAGTATTTT
>TRBJ2-1|.|TRBV27|.
CASSTTGLNEQFF
TGTGCCAGCAGTACCACAGGGCTTAATGAGCAGTTCTTC
>TRBJ1-1|.|TRBV5-1|.
CASVGVNTEAFF
TGCGCCAGCGTGGGCGTGAACACTGAAGCTTTCTTT
>TRBJ1-1|.|TRBV5-1|.
CASSLESTTEAFF
TGCGCCAGCAGCTTGGAAAGCACGACTGAAGCTTTCTTT
>TRBJ2-1|.|TRBV27|TRBD2
CASNRIAGGPNNEQFF
TGTGCCAGCAACCGAATAGCGGGGGGCCCTAACAATGAGCAGTTCTTC
>TRBJ2-3|few|TRBV7-8|.
CASSPYANTQYF
TGTGCCAGCAGCCCCTACGCAAATACGCAGTATTTT
>TRBJ1-6|few|TRBV10-3|.
CAISESRGSHNSPLHF
TGTGCCATCAGTGAGTCGAGAGGGTCCCATAATTCACCCCTCCACTTT
>TRBJ1-5|.|TRBV2|.
CASTSGARQPQHF
TGTGCCAGCACCTCAGGGGCCCGGCAGCCCCAGCATTTT